The clone carrying this TCR beta chain was picked up many times. No antigen is known for it. A single base separates this from a much larger clone, so it may be a read error. Assay: immunoSEQ multiplex PCR; the TCRdb copy retains only in-frame clones and omits some. This table has 450,000 to 650,000 clones, around 80% appearing once. These data originate in a study of shared clonotypes between healthy human individuals. Overall study results and limits: Researchers sampled blood only, noting tissue repertoires likely differ.

The germline V gene encodes CDR1 SQVTM and CDR2 ANQGSEA. The CDR3 consists of 15 residues. The germline V and J ends were trimmed by 4 bases and 4 bases, with 19 bases remaining between them. The sequence was obtained from a woman aged 40 to 55 in good health. Some clones in this sample may be carry-over from other donors' samples. Input material: PBMCs. This chain links TRBV29-1 with TRBJ2-5; a weak D match, TRBD1 (6 bases). CDR3 in amino acids: CSVGPHYRVGETQYF. CDR3 coding DNA: TGCAGCGTTGGCCCCCATTACAGGGTTGGAGAGACCCAGTACTTC.